The T cell receptor beta chain under discussion was sequenced for a study of cytomegalovirus exposure and HLA in healthy donors. Broader study findings: Several top significant clusters appeared, in a later analysis, to be linked to common viral pathogens.

In its sample, this clone was seen a few times. The antigen is undetermined. The PCR contained 60 Vbeta and 13 Jbeta primers. Assay: immunoSEQ multiplex PCR; the TCRdb copy retains only in-frame clones and omits some. The sample records 150,000 to 200,000 clones, around 79% being singletons. The CDR3 extends over 14 amino acids. CDR1 is MNHEY and CDR2 is SMNVEV in the germline V gene (reference sequence). Trimming shortened V by 0 bases and J by 10 bases, and 13 bases separated the two germline ends. The sequenced sample consisted of PBMCs. This receptor was identified in a woman between 50 and 59 years old in good health and CMV-seronegative. This chain joins TRBV27 and TRBJ2-1, with D uncertain. CDR3 nucleotides: TGTGCCAGCAGTTTATCGTACATCCCCGGGGAGCAGTTCTTC. This sequence encodes CASSLSYIPGEQFF.